This is a list of T cell receptor beta chains from one sample in a study of OX40 agonist ivuxolimab in advanced cancers. Here immunoSEQ multiplex PCR was the method, and the copy in TCRdb shows in-frame clones only, minus some. This sample carries more than 65,000 clones, under 90% of them seen once, and the ten largest clones take about 5.9%. The material was CD4+ or CD8+ T cells sorted from blood, obtained in a trial of the OX40 agonist ivuxolimab. These receptors all stem from an adult with an advanced solid tumor such as melanoma, head and neck, liver or kidney cancer. The CDR3 runs from the conserved cysteine through the conserved F or W. The order of the fields is J gene, D gene, V gene, clone size, CDR3 DNA, CDR3 protein. D genes are given only for firm matches. Some rows have no size entry. The others give once, few or many, or a class for an expanded clone.

TRBJ1-2 - TRBV7-9 - TGTGCCAGCAGAGGGAGGGGCGCCTACTATGGCTACACCTTC CASRGRGAYYGYTF
TRBJ1-1 - TRBV7-9 - TGTGCCAGCAGCTTAGCAGGGTTCGGCACTGAAGCTTTCTTT CASSLAGFGTEAFF
TRBJ2-4 - TRBV4-3 - TGCGCCAGCAGCCAGGTGGAAACGTTGGGGGCCAAAAACATTCAGTACTTC CASSQVETLGAKNIQYF
TRBJ1-2 - TRBV4-1 - TGCGCCAGCAGCCAGGCCCCACAGGCCAACTATGGCTACACCTTC CASSQAPQANYGYTF
TRBJ2-7 TRBD1 TRBV28 - TGTGCCAGCAGTCGAGCCGGGACAGGGGTATACGAGCAGTACTTC CASSRAGTGVYEQYF
TRBJ2-6 - TRBV10-3 - TGTGCCATCAGTGAGTTCGGGGTTTCTGGGGCCAACGTCCTGACTTTC CAISEFGVSGANVLTF
TRBJ2-5 - TRBV29-1 - TGCAGCGTTCCCACAGTCGGCGCCGGGGAGACCCAGTACTTC CSVPTVGAGETQYF
TRBJ1-2 - TRBV7-2 few TGTGCCAGCAGCTTATTCCCTTATGGCTACACCTTC CASSLFPYGYTF
TRBJ2-1 TRBD2 TRBV27 - TGTGCCAGCAGTTCGTCAGCGGGAGGTAATGAGCAGTTCTTC CASSSSAGGNEQFF
TRBJ1-2 TRBD1 TRBV5-6 - TGTGCCAGCAGCTCCCGGACAGGGGGAAACTATGGCTACACCTTC CASSSRTGGNYGYTF
TRBJ2-6 - TRBV4-2 - TGTGCCAGCAGCCTGGCTTTGACGGAGGGGTCTTCTGGGGCCAACGTCCTGACTTTC CASSLALTEGSSGANVLTF
TRBJ2-2 - TRBV7-6 once TGTGCCAGCAGCTCACGGGGGGCTTGGGCTAACACCGGGGAGCTGTTTTTT CASSSRGAWANTGELFF
TRBJ2-3 TRBD2 TRBV5-1 - TGCGCCAGCCGTCCTGGCGGGGGGTTACCCCGCACAGATACGCAGTATTTT CASRPGGGLPRTDTQYF
TRBJ1-2 - TRBV5-4 - TGTGCCAGCAGCCCTGGGGTCGTTAACTATGGCTACACCTTC CASSPGVVNYGYTF
TRBJ1-4 - TRBV10-3 - TGTGCCACTTCTAGGAGCGGGAATGAAAAACTGTTTTTT CATSRSGNEKLFF
TRBJ2-2 TRBD1 TRBV25-1 - TGTGCCAGCAGTGAAATACGGACAGGGAACACCGGGGAGCTGTTTTTT CASSEIRTGNTGELFF
TRBJ1-1 - TRBV29-1 - TGCAGCGTTTCCGGCCTCATGAACACTGAAGCTTTCTTT CSVSGLMNTEAFF
TRBJ2-5 - TRBV2 - TGTGCCAGCAGAGGGAGTTCGCAAGAGACCCAGTACTTC CASRGSSQETQYF
TRBJ1-2 - TRBV19 - TGTGCCAGTAGTAAGACCCCGCGGCAGTTCTTTTTCTATGGCTACACCTTC CASSKTPRQFFFYGYTF
TRBJ2-7 - TRBV2 - TGTGCCAGCCAACGTACAGCCCTCCTCGAGCAGTACTTC CASQRTALLEQYF
TRBJ1-3 - TRBV7-6 - TGTGCCAGCAGCCCCGTAAACTCTGGAAACACCATATATTTT CASSPVNSGNTIYF
TRBJ2-7 TRBD2 TRBV5-1 - TGCGCCAGCAGCTTCCTACTAGCGGGGGACCTCTACGAGCAGTACTTC CASSFLLAGDLYEQYF
TRBJ1-2 - TRBV6-5 - TGTGCCAGCAGTTACTCCTCTGGGGGCTATGGCTACACCTTC CASSYSSGGYGYTF
TRBJ2-7 - TRBV19 - TGTGCCAGTAGTATAGCAGCAGGAACCTACGAGCAGTACTTC CASSIAAGTYEQYF
TRBJ1-1 - TRBV28 - TGTGCCAGCACCCACGACCGGCTCATGAACACTGAAGCTTTCTTT CASTHDRLMNTEAFF
TRBJ2-7 - TRBV18 few TGTGCCAGCTCACGACCGACAGACTACGAGCAGTACTTC CASSRPTDYEQYF
TRBJ1-4 - TRBV6-1 once TGTGCCAGCAGTGGGCGGTATAATGAAAAACTGTTTTTT CASSGRYNEKLFF
TRBJ1-2 - TRBV13 - TGTGCCAGCAGCCCCTATAAGAGGGCGATTGGCTACACCTTC CASSPYKRAIGYTF
TRBJ2-7 - TRBV5-4 once TGTGCCAGCAGCCTACAGGGCGTTTCGGGCTACGAGCAGTACTTC CASSLQGVSGYEQYF
TRBJ1-5 - TRBV19 medium-sized TGTGCCAGTAGTATTTGGACGGGACAGCCCCAGCATTTT CASSIWTGQPQHF
TRBJ1-2 TRBD1 TRBV19 - TGTGCCAGTAGCCCAGGGACAGGCTATGGCTACACCTTC CASSPGTGYGYTF
TRBJ2-7 TRBD1 TRBV6-6 - TGTGCCAGCAGTCGCCCGGGACAGTCCTACGAGCAGTACTTC CASSRPGQSYEQYF
TRBJ2-2 TRBD2 TRBV9 - TGTGCCAGCAGCATAAGCGGGAGGGGGTACACCGGGGAGCTGTTTTTT CASSISGRGYTGELFF
TRBJ2-1 TRBD2 TRBV4-1 once TGCGCCAGCAGCCTACGACTAGCGGGAGTCACCTACAATGAGCAGTTCTTC CASSLRLAGVTYNEQFF
TRBJ2-7 - TRBV4-2 - TGTGCCAGCAGCCAAGATCTGAACAGGGCCTCCTACGAGCAGTACTTC CASSQDLNRASYEQYF
TRBJ1-1 - TRBV20-1 once TGCATCAGAGGCAGGGACGCTGAAGCTTTCTTT CIRGRDAEAFF
TRBJ2-1 TRBD1 TRBV27 - TGTGCCAGCAGTCCCTGGACAGGGACATGGGACAATGAGCAGTTCTTC CASSPWTGTWDNEQFF
TRBJ2-3 - TRBV4-1 - TGCGCCAGCAGCCCCAGGGGGGCCCCAGATACGCAGTATTTT CASSPRGAPDTQYF
TRBJ2-7 - TRBV6-6 - TGTGCCAGCAGTAACGGTTACGAGCAGTACTTC CASSNGYEQYF
TRBJ2-5 - TRBV10-3 - TGTGCCATCAGTGAGGGGGCTCAGGGGGAGACCCAGTACTTC CAISEGAQGETQYF
TRBJ2-7 TRBD1 TRBV29-1 once TGCAGCGTTGGGACAGGGGAGGGCTACGAGCAGTACTTC CSVGTGEGYEQYF
TRBJ1-6 - TRBV10-3 - TGTGCCATCAGTGAGTCAGGGGTCCCGAGCTCCTATAATTCACCCCTCCACTTT CAISESGVPSSYNSPLHF
TRBJ1-1 - TRBV4-2 - TGTGCCAGCAGCCACGAGTTCAACCCTGAAGCTTTCTTT CASSHEFNPEAFF
TRBJ2-7 TRBD2 TRBV14 medium-sized TGTGCCAGCAGCCAAGGGACTAGTTTTGGGTCGCAGTACTTC CASSQGTSFGSQYF
TRBJ2-2 TRBD2 TRBV7-9 - TGTGCCAGCAGCCCCAAGGGCCCGGGGGGAGACACCGGGGAGCTGTTTTTT CASSPKGPGGDTGELFF
TRBJ2-3 TRBD2 TRBV5-4 - TGTGCCAGCAGCGTGGGACTAGCGGGAGTAGTAGATACGCAGTATTTT CASSVGLAGVVDTQYF